Below, 20 T cell receptor beta chains from the same sample are listed, as sequenced in a study of blood T cell repertoires in COVID-19. Profiled with immunoSEQ multiplex PCR; TCRdb holds only in-frame clones, not every one. The sample lists 120,000 to 150,000 clones; approximately 90% were seen once. The sequencing input was peripheral blood. Receptors originate from a human donor in a cohort sampled during active COVID-19.

This clone appeared a single time. The chain links TRBV18 to TRBJ2-7; D not resolved. The CDR3 is 16 residues long. Trimming cost V 0 bases and J 2 bases, with 14 bases left between them. Germline CDR1 and CDR2: KGHSH and LQKENI. The CDR3, as DNA: TGTGCCAGCTCACCACCGAATCGAGGCGGAACCTACGAGCAGTACTTC. Amino acids: CASSPPNRGGTYEQYF.

The chain is built from TRBV13 and TRBJ1-4; D gene unclear. The germline V gene has CDR1 PRHDT and CDR2 FYEKMQ (reference sequence). The CDR3 runs 14 residues. The ends were cut back, 5 bases at V and 7 bases at J, with 14 bases in the middle. The CDR3 loop reads CASSATARGEKLFF. CDR3 bases: TGTGCCAGCAGCGCGACCGCTAGAGGTGAAAAACTGTTTTTT.

This chain uses TRBV15 with TRBJ2-6, with D possibly being TRBD1 (6 bases). The CDR3 is 18 amino acids. Germline CDR1 and CDR2: LNHNV and YYDKDF (reference sequence). V lost 2 bases, J lost 0 bases, and 14 bases lay in between. The DNA of the CDR3 is TGTGCCACCAGCAGAACCGGGACACCGAGCTCTGGGGCCAACGTCCTGACTTTC. It yields the protein CATSRTGTPSSGANVLTF.

The V and J genes are TRBV11-1 and TRBJ2-2; 11 positions agree with TRBD2. CDR3 length equals 15 residues. V lost 4 bases, J lost 5 bases, and 3 bases stayed unmatched. CDR1 SGHAT and CDR2 FQDESV come from the germline V gene (reference sequence). The CDR3, as DNA: TGTGCCAGCAGCTCGGGACTAGCGGAGACCGGGGAGCTGTTTTTT. Amino acids: CASSSGLAETGELFF. The full variable domain, rest sourced from reference TRBV11-1 and TRBJ2-2, is EAEVAQSPRYKITEKSQAVAFWCDPISGHATLYWYRQILGQGPELLVQFQDESVVDDSQLPKDRFSAERLKGVDSTLKIQPAELGDSAMYLCASSSGLAETGELFFGEGSRLTVL.

The CDR3 DNA sequence: TGCGCCAGCAGCTTCTCTCGGGGGGGGGCCGAGCAGTACTTC. It specifies CASSFSRGGAEQYF. V usage is TRBV5-1 and J usage is TRBJ2-7; 8 bases line up with TRBD2. V shed 2 bases, J shed 6 bases, and the junction held 7 bases outside the gene matches. CDR1 is SGHRS and CDR2 is YFSETQ in the germline V gene. CDR3 length: 14 residues.

The rearrangement links TRBV11-2 to TRBJ2-3, with 10 nucleotides matching TRBD1. V lost 1 base to trimming and J lost 2 bases; unmatched junction nucleotides: 3. Germline values: CDR1 SGHAT, CDR2 FQNNGV. This CDR3 region has 16 residues. The CDR3 sequence is CASSLAGTGATDTQYF. The CDR3 nucleotides read TGTGCCAGCAGCTTAGCTGGGACAGGGGCCACAGATACGCAGTATTTT.

This clone was picked up a small number of times. The J gene is TRBJ2-7, the V gene TRBV4-2; 8 bases align to TRBD1. The trim removed 3 bases at V and 3 bases at J, leaving 7 bases unmatched. This CDR3 contains 15 residues. Germline V gives CDR1 LGHNA, CDR2 YNFKEQ. CDR3 bases: TGTGCCAGCAGCCAGCCGGGACAGGCCTACTACGAGCAGTACTTC. As protein: CASSQPGQAYYEQYF.

This chain links TRBV19 with TRBJ2-5; TRBD1 agrees at 9 bases. The CDR3 extends over 17 amino acids. Germline V gives CDR1 LNHDA, CDR2 SQIVND (reference sequence). V lost 1 base to trimming and J lost 3 bases; unmatched junction nucleotides: 9. CDR3 region: CASSIGTGARLEETQYF. The CDR3 DNA reads as TGTGCCAGTAGTATAGGGACAGGGGCTCGGTTAGAAGAGACCCAGTACTTC. The full variable domain, rest sourced from reference TRBV19 and TRBJ2-5, is DGGITQSPKYLFRKEGQNVTLSCEQNLNHDAMYWYRQDPGQGLRLIYYSQIVNDFQKGDIAEGYSVSREKKESFPLTVTSAQKNPTAFYLCASSIGTGARLEETQYFGPGTRLLVL.

The chain uses TRBV11-2 and TRBJ1-1, with TRBD1 matching over 7 bases. After removal of 6 bases from V and 7 bases from J, the junction contained 8 bases not matched to a gene. Germline values: CDR1 SGHAT, CDR2 FQNNGV. The CDR3 is 13 residues long. The CDR3 region is CASSSRGRGEAFF. The CDR3 DNA follows: TGTGCCAGCAGTTCAAGGGGGCGAGGTGAAGCTTTCTTT.

This chain connects TRBV6-5 to TRBJ2-3, with 10 bases matching TRBD1. The CDR3 runs 14 residues. Germline V gives CDR1 MNHEY, CDR2 SVGAGI. J gave up 5 bases and V 8 bases, and 7 bases lay outside the gene matches. CDR3 in DNA: TGTGCCAGCGGGCGGGACAGGGGTATAGATACGCAGTATTTT. This codes for CASGRDRGIDTQYF.

This clone was seen just once. The CDR3 DNA follows: TGTGCCAGCAGCCCTGGGTTCGGGAACGGGGGGCAGCCCCAGCATTTT. Protein: CASSPGFGNGGQPQHF. The chain links TRBV7-2 to TRBJ1-5, with D possibly TRBD1 on 5 matching bases. The CDR3 has 16 amino acids. Germline loops: CDR1 SGHTA, CDR2 FQGNSA. The V end was cut by 5 bases, the J end by 7 bases, with 21 bases between.

This clone has only one observation. The chain carries TRBV5-4 and TRBJ2-5; TRBD2 aligns across 10 bases. Germline V gives CDR1 SGHNT, CDR2 YYREEE (reference sequence). Unmatched junction bases numbered 4, after V lost 3 bases and J lost 2 bases. CDR3 length: 15 residues. The CDR3: CASSSTSGEQETQYF. In DNA, the CDR3 is TGTGCCAGCAGCTCAACTAGCGGGGAACAAGAGACCCAGTACTTC. The variable domain in full, completed from reference TRBV5-4 and TRBJ2-5, reads ETGVTQSPTHLIKTRGQQVTLRCSSQSGHNTVSWYQQALGQGPQFIFQYYREEENGRGNFPPRFSGLQFPNYSSELNVNALELDDSALYLCASSSTSGEQETQYFGPGTRLLVL.

CDR3 region: CASSFRGLGEKLFF. CDR3 in DNA: TGTGCCAGCAGCTTCAGGGGGCTCGGAGAAAAACTGTTTTTT. V and J are TRBV7-9 and TRBJ1-4, with 8 bases matching TRBD1. Germline V gene data show CDR1 as SEHNR and CDR2 as FQNEAQ (reference sequence). With 3 bases clipped from V and 8 bases from J, the junction kept 5 bases outside the gene matches. The CDR3 length is 14 residues.

The rearrangement links TRBV9 to TRBJ2-5; TRBD2 agrees at 12 bases. The ends lost 0 bases at V and 0 bases at J; junction bases unmatched: 3. CDR3 length equals 17 residues. The germline V gene has CDR1 SGDLS and CDR2 YYNGEE. The CDR3 nucleotides are TGTGCCAGCAGCGTAGGACTAGCGGGGGCCTACCAAGAGACCCAGTACTTC. Its translation: CASSVGLAGAYQETQYF.

The CDR3 sequence: CATSRDMRGSYEQYF. CDR3 DNA sequence: TGTGCCACCAGCAGAGATATGCGGGGTTCCTACGAGCAGTACTTC. The V gene is TRBV15, the J gene TRBJ2-7, with D possibly being TRBD2 (6 bases). Germline CDR1 LNHNV, CDR2 YYDKDF (reference sequence). Trimming pared 0 bases from V and 1 base from J, leaving 10 bases between. There are 15 residues in the CDR3. Full variable domain (remainder filled in from reference TRBV15 and TRBJ2-7): DAMVIQNPRYQVTQFGKPVTLSCSQTLNHNVMYWYQQKSSQAPKLLFHYYDKDFNNEADTPDNFQSRRPNTSFCFLDIRSPGLGDTAMYLCATSRDMRGSYEQYFGPGTRLTVT.

J is TRBJ1-4 and V is TRBV3-1 (or the pseudogene TRBV3-2); TRBD1 agrees at 7 bases. CDR1 and CDR2 from the germline V gene are LGHDT and YNNKEL (reference sequence). There are 15 residues in the CDR3. V was pared by 4 bases and J by 0 bases, with 2 bases of the junction left unmatched. The CDR3: CASSRGTATNEKLFF. CDR3 DNA sequence: TGTGCCAGCAGCCGCGGGACAGCAACTAATGAAAAACTGTTTTTT.

This chain links TRBV6-2 or TRBV6-3 with TRBJ1-6; TRBD1 might be the D (5 bases). The CDR3 has 15 amino acids. Germline loops: CDR1 MNHEY, CDR2 SVGEGT. V lost 1 base and J lost 6, with 10 bases in between. The CDR3 spells CASSYWGAGNSPLHF. For the CDR3, the DNA is TGTGCCAGCAGTTACTGGGGCGCCGGTAATTCACCCCTCCACTTT.

V gene TRBV7-9 combines with J gene TRBJ1-1; no clear D gene. With 1 base removed from V and 10 bases from J, the gap between germline ends came to 10 bases. Germline values: CDR1 SEHNR, CDR2 FQNEAQ (reference sequence). CDR3 length equals 12 residues. The CDR3 is CASSLGIRGAFF. CDR3 DNA: TGTGCCAGCAGCTTAGGAATACGGGGAGCTTTCTTT.

This chain uses TRBV12-1 with TRBJ1-5; whether TRBD1, the table's D call, matches the DNA was not checked. TRBV12-1 is described as a pseudogene. CDR3 length: 17 residues. The DNA for the CDR3 is TGTGCCAGCAGCTCAACCCCCGGGACAGGAGGAAGTCAGCCCCAGCATTTT. It codes for CASSSTPGTGGSQPQHF.

The chain joins TRBV5-1 to TRBJ2-4; possibly TRBD2 for D (6 bases). V gave up 5 bases and J gave up 7 bases, with 16 bases separating them. The CDR3 is made up of 14 amino acids. From germline, CDR1 is SGHRS and CDR2 YFSETQ. The CDR3 sequence is CASSMGGGENIQYF. The CDR3 region has the DNA TGCGCCAGCAGTATGGGGGGAGGAGAGAACATTCAGTACTTC.